One sample yielded the 21 T cell receptor beta chains listed below, sequenced in a study of identical twins. From the 5' RACE reads, TCRdb called clonotypes with MiXCR, one entry per CDR3 protein. The data hold 1.5 million to 2 million distinct CDR3 sequences, with about 30% observed a single time. Sequenced sample: cord blood. The receptors here all came from a newborn girl in good health.

This clonotype was found a few times. The chain links TRBV20-1 to TRBJ2-2; D is unclear. Trimming left V 3 bases short and J 0 bases short, with 14 bases between. The CDR3 loop spans 16 amino acids. Germline values: CDR1 DFQATT, CDR2 SNEGSKA (reference sequence). Here the CDR3 reads CSARRRVNANTGELFF. Here the CDR3 DNA reads TGCAGTGCTAGGCGGCGAGTTAACGCGAACACCGGGGAGCTGTTTTTT.

This clonotype was observed a handful of times. This rearrangement joins TRBV11-1 to TRBJ2-7; TRBD2 might be the D (6 bases). V was shortened by 4 bases and J by 1 base, with 11 bases between the two germline ends. From germline, CDR1 is SGHAT and CDR2 FQDESV (reference sequence). The CDR3 consists of 14 residues. CDR3 DNA sequence: TGTGCCAGCAGCTCGTCTAGCGATTCCTACGAGCAGTACTTC. It translates to CASSSSSDSYEQYF.

The sample holds a few counts of this clonotype. The rearrangement links TRBV27 to TRBJ2-4; TRBD2 might be the D (6 bases). Germline loops: CDR1 MNHEY, CDR2 SMNVEV (reference sequence). There are 13 residues in the CDR3. Trimming removed 7 bases from V and 1 base from J, with 8 bases in between. This chain's CDR3 is CASMEGAKNIQYF. Here the CDR3 DNA reads TGTGCCAGCATGGAGGGGGCCAAAAACATTCAGTACTTC.

This sequence joins TRBV7-2 and TRBJ2-1; D ambiguous. V lost 5 bases, J lost 5 bases, and 19 bases lay in between. Germline CDR1 SGHTA, CDR2 FQGNSA. The CDR3 is made up of 16 amino acids. CDR3 region: CASSLVRIVSHNEQFF. DNA of the CDR3: TGTGCCAGCAGCCTAGTTAGGATAGTCTCACACAATGAGCAGTTCTTC.

V and J are TRBV15 and TRBJ2-1; 7 positions match TRBD2. With the DNA end fitting TRBJ2-7 better, the J assignment may be wrong. Germline CDR1 LNHNV, CDR2 YYDKDF (reference sequence). This CDR3 spans 13 amino acids. The DNA of the CDR3 is TGTGCCACCAGCAGCCGGGACTACAATGAGCAGTACTTC. The encoded protein is CATSSRDYNEQYF.

V is TRBV12-3 or TRBV12-4 and J is TRBJ2-4; D remains unclear. Trimming pared 3 bases from V and 1 base from J, leaving 7 bases between. CDR3 length: 14 residues. CDR3 loop: CASSLWVAKNIQYF. CDR3 coding DNA: TGTGCCAGCAGTTTGTGGGTTGCCAAAAACATTCAGTACTTC.

A note on this clonotype: One junction end does not reproduce the germline sequence, and a read error may be involved. The V and J genes are TRBV25-1 and TRBJ2-5; D is possibly TRBD1 (5 bases). The CDR3 is 14 amino acids. Germline V gene sequence: CDR1 MGHDK, CDR2 SYGVNS. The CDR3 region is CASNELGREETQYF. CDR3 bases: TGTGCCAGCAATGAATTGGGCAGGGAAGAGACCCAGTACTTC.

The chain is built from TRBV27 and TRBJ1-2; 8 nucleotides match TRBD1. The CDR3 extends over 15 amino acids. V gave up 4 bases and J gave up 8 bases; unmatched junction bases: 12. Germline V gene lookup returns CDR1 MNHEY and CDR2 SMNVEV (reference sequence). Written as DNA, the CDR3 is TGTGCCAGCAGTTCATATGGGGCGGGGACAGGAGGCTACACCTTC. Translation: CASSSYGAGTGGYTF.

The rearrangement joins TRBV5-1 to TRBJ2-7, with D perhaps matching TRBD2 (6 bases). The CDR3 extends over 15 amino acids. Trimming stripped 4 bases from V and 7 bases from J, with 21 bases between. CDR1 is SGHRS and CDR2 is YFSETQ in the germline V gene. The chain's CDR3 is CASSRGLLSYNEQYF. The CDR3 DNA reads TGCGCCAGCAGCAGGGGACTTCTCAGCTACAATGAGCAGTACTTC.

The J gene is TRBJ2-7, the V gene TRBV24-1, with 9 bases lining up with TRBD1. From germline, CDR1 is KGHDR and CDR2 SFDVKD. The V segment lost 5 bases and the J segment 7 bases; nucleotides outside the gene matches: 8. This CDR3 is 14 amino acids long. The CDR3 coding sequence is TGTGCCACCAGTGCCCGGACAGGGGCGGGAGAGCAGTACTTC. This sequence encodes CATSARTGAGEQYF.

This clonotype was seen more than once but under ten times. The CDR3 DNA sequence: TGTGCCAGCTCACCCTCGGTTACAGGGACAGATACGCAGTATTTT. It encodes CASSPSVTGTDTQYF. The rearrangement uses TRBV18 and TRBJ2-3, with D possibly matching TRBD1 (6 bases). The CDR3 loop spans 15 amino acids. V was cut by 3 bases and J by 3 bases, with 13 bases left in between. Germline V CDR1 and CDR2: KGHSH, LQKENI.

This clonotype was detected only a few times. V and J are TRBV9 and TRBJ1-2, with unresolved D. Trimming pared 0 bases from V and 2 bases from J, leaving 8 bases between. The CDR3 has 14 residues. CDR1 is SGDLS, CDR2 YYNGEE, per germline. The CDR3 DNA reads TGTGCCAGCAGCGTAGCGGATGGCAACTATGGCTACACCTTC. This gives the protein CASSVADGNYGYTF.

V and J are TRBV20-1 and TRBJ1-4; D remains ambiguous. The CDR3 has 14 amino acids. The germline V gene encodes CDR1 DFQATT and CDR2 SNEGSKA (reference sequence). The V end was cut by 3 bases, the J end by 0 bases, with 8 bases between. The CDR3 reads CSASSAATNEKLFF. CDR3 coding DNA: TGCAGTGCTAGTTCAGCAGCAACTAATGAAAAACTGTTTTTT.

This sequence joins TRBV27 and TRBJ1-1; the D gene is possibly TRBD1 (6 bases). Trimming left V 1 base short and J 3 bases short, with 15 bases between. The CDR3 has 16 residues. CDR1 is MNHEY, CDR2 SMNVEV, per germline (reference sequence). CDR3 nucleotides: TGTGCCAGCAGTTTATTATATAGGGGGGGAGACACTGAAGCTTTCTTT. Its translation is CASSLLYRGGDTEAFF.

The V call is TRBV29-1, the J call TRBJ2-7; D remains unclear. Germline V gene sequence: CDR1 SQVTM, CDR2 ANQGSEA. Trimming left V 4 bases short and J 2 bases short, with 9 bases between. The CDR3 has 12 amino acids. CDR3 bases: TGCAGCGTTGGAGCCGGGCCCTACGAGCAGTACTTC. This translates into CSVGAGPYEQYF.

The rearrangement joins TRBV4-1 to TRBJ2-3; a possible D gene is TRBD2 (5 bases). CDR1 and CDR2 (germline): MGHRA, YSYEKL. V lost 3 bases to trimming and J lost 8 bases, with 12 bases between them. The CDR3 is 13 amino acids. The CDR3 DNA reads TGCGCCAGCAGCCAGAGGGAGTTGGGTACGCAGTATTTT. Its protein product is CASSQRELGTQYF.

The sample holds a few counts of this clonotype. The chain employs TRBV4-2 and TRBJ2-1, with 7 positions matching TRBD2. In germline, CDR1 is LGHNA, CDR2 YNFKEQ. Trimming cost V 0 bases and J 0 bases; bases outside gene matches: 5. The CDR3 contains 17 residues. The CDR3: CASSQERTRSSYNEQFF. The CDR3 bases are TGTGCCAGCAGCCAAGAAAGGACTAGGAGCTCCTACAATGAGCAGTTCTTC.

On this clonotype itself: As the CDR3 is not closed by the conserved phenylalanine or tryptophan, this likely results from a read error. This chain links TRBV12-3 or TRBV12-4 with TRBJ2-3, with 11 bases identical to TRBD2. V shed 5 bases and J 1 base; nucleotides not matched to a gene: 5. This CDR3 has 16 residues. The CDR3 is CASSRGGLAGTDTQYI. The CDR3 DNA is TGTGCCAGCAGTAGAGGGGGACTAGCGGGCACAGATACGCAGTATATT.

This clonotype has just a few counts. The chain uses TRBV24-1 and TRBJ2-1, with TRBD2 identical over 12 bases. The germline gives CDR1 KGHDR, CDR2 SFDVKD. Germline trimming cut 4 bases from V and 1 base from J; bases unmatched to any gene: 4. This CDR3 spans 17 amino acids. The CDR3 sequence: CATSDRTSGASYNEQFF. CDR3 nucleotide sequence: TGTGCCACCAGTGACCGGACTAGCGGGGCGTCCTACAATGAGCAGTTCTTC.

This chain uses TRBV24-1 with TRBJ2-7, with D possibly TRBD2 on 5 matching bases. Germline V gene data show CDR1 as KGHDR and CDR2 as SFDVKD. This CDR3 contains 15 residues. V lost 0 bases to trimming and J lost 4 bases, with 12 bases between them. In DNA, the CDR3 is TGTGCCACCAGTGATTTGGTGGGAGATGGGTACGAGCAGTACTTC. It yields the protein CATSDLVGDGYEQYF.

The chain recombines TRBV5-5 with TRBJ2-3; a possible D gene is TRBD1 (5 bases). Germline CDR1 is SGHKS and CDR2 is YYEKEE (reference sequence). Between the trimmed V and J ends, which lost 2 bases and 6 bases, there was a span of 10 bases. The CDR3 sequence is 13 residues long. The CDR3 is CASSFQGVDTQYF. CDR3 bases: TGTGCCAGCAGCTTCCAAGGGGTGGATACGCAGTATTTT.